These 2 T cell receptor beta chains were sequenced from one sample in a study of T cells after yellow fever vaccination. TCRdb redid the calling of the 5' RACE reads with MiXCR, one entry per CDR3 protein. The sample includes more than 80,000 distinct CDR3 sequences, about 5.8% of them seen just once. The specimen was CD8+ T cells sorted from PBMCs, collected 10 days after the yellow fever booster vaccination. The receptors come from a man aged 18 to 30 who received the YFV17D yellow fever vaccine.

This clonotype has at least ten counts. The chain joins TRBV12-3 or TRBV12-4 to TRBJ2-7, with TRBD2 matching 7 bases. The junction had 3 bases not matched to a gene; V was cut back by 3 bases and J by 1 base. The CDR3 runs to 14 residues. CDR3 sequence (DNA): TGTGCCAGCAGTTTTACTAGCGCGTCCTACGAGCAGTACTTC. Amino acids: CASSFTSASYEQYF.

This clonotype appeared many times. CDR3 nucleotide sequence: TGTGCCAGCAGCTTCACCGCGAACACCGGGGAGCTGTTTTTT. This translates into CASSFTANTGELFF. The chain carries TRBV7-2 and TRBJ2-2; D is ambiguous. From germline, CDR1 is SGHTA and CDR2 FQGNSA. V was trimmed by 3 bases and J by 0 bases, leaving 5 bases between them. The CDR3 has 14 residues.